This TCR beta chain was observed in a study of blood T cell repertoires in COVID-19. Study summary: Collection of acute and convalescent COVID-19 samples took place in the United States, Italy and Spain.

Germline V gene lookup returns CDR1 ENHRY and CDR2 SYGVKD. CDR3 length equals 16 residues. The V segment lost 5 bases and the J segment 7 bases; nucleotides outside the gene matches: 12. The method was immunoSEQ multiplex PCR; TCRdb's version includes in-frame clones alone and lacks a portion of them. Here the sample spans 210,000 or so clones, around 80% being singletons. The sequence was collected from a woman aged 35 to 49 with acute or convalescent COVID-19. The sequencing input was peripheral blood. The rearrangement joins TRBV10-3 to TRBJ2-1; 9 nucleotides match TRBD2. The CDR3 sequence is CAISPTSGPEGNEQFF. The CDR3 DNA sequence: TGTGCCATCAGTCCAACTAGCGGGCCAGAGGGGAATGAGCAGTTCTTC.